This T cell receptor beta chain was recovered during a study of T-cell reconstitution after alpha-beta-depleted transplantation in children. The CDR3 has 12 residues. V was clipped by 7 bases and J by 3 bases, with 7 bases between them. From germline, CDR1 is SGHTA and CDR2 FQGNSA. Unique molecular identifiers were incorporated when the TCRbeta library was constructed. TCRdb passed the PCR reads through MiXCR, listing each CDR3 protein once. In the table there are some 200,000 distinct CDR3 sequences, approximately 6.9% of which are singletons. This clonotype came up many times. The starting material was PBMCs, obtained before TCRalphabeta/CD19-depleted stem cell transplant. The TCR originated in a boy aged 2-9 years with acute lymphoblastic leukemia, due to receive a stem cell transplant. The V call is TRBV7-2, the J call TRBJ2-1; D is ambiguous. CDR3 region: CASNLDYNEQFF. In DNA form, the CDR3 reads TGTGCCAGCAACTTGGACTACAATGAGCAGTTCTTC.